This TCR beta chain was captured by sequencing in a study of blood T cell repertoires in COVID-19 (dated by TCRdb to about 2020). Regarding the research as a whole: Samples from collaborators originated in the United States, Italy and Spain and spanned both the acute and convalescent phases of COVID-19. Samples came from the ongoing ImmuneRACE study (first 160 participants) plus 1,254 subjects from 6 global collaborators. Deeply sampled blood TCRbeta repertoires from subjects exposed to, actively infected with, or recovered from COVID-19 were included in the dataset. The prospective study material was composed of cDNA or gDNA derived from T cells, B-cell-depleted T cells, or PBMCs. The repertoires were made available in a free public database intended to serve as a resource for research on the immune response to SARS-CoV-2. Where HLA class I and class II types were available, the types were taken from metadata supplied by the sample provider, not from assay-based typing. A de-identified subject ID, COVID-19 status, age in years and sex were almost always included in the sample metadata. Points the paper makes about the study in general: How much clinical and demographic metadata was included differed by source and by participant, and the metadata was provided uncurated.

The immunoSEQ Assay, a bias-controlled multiplex PCR, was used to amplify TCRbeta CDR3 regions from genomic DNA. In the original analysis: Within the assay, amplification of reference gene primers was used to estimate how many nucleated cells each sample contained. To quantify the absolute abundance of each unique TCRbeta CDR3 rearrangement, sequence reads were collapsed and filtered. For each sample, productive Simpson clonality was calculated by taking the square root of Simpson's diversity index across productive rearrangements. The table comes from immuneACCESS by way of TCRdb, which keeps in-frame sequences with V and J called. Part of the clones is missing from these tables; in studies checked, under half for an unresolved V gene and the rest for unknown reasons. That table furnishes V, J and clone size, whereas the DNA furnished D and trimming. The sample table records 140,000 to 150,000 clones; more than 65% of these occur just once. Of the sample, roughly 10% falls within the top ten clones.

The collaborating institutions used their own protocols to collect whole blood in K2EDTA tubes. For TCRbeta analysis, collaborator samples were shipped as frozen whole blood, as isolated PBMCs, or as DNA extracted from either sample type. There are 14 amino acids in the CDR3, from cysteine to valine inclusive. The sequence is cut down to CDR3 DNA, 42 bases in frame from base 1. Per the germline V gene (reference sequence), MNHEY is the CDR1 and SMNVEV is the CDR2. Compared with germline, V lacks 5 bases and J lacks 7 bases; bases without a gene match: 10. As regards this clone: Its antigen is still unknown. No base quality information exists; no much larger clone differs at one position.

The sample was peripheral blood. The chain couples TRBV27 to TRBJ2-7, with 8 middle bases fitting TRBD2. This TCR derives from a man aged 55 to 70 with active or convalescent COVID-19. The CDR3 reads as follows: CASSPRGGAREQYV. Here is the DNA: TGTGCCAGCAGTCCCCGGGGGGGGGCGAGGGAGCAGTACGTC.